This T cell receptor beta chain was recorded in a study of shared clonotypes between healthy human individuals. Measured with immunoSEQ multiplex PCR; TCRdb has only the in-frame clones, and not every one. The sample has roughly 520,000 clones, roughly 95% seen once. V lost 5 bases and J lost 5; bases outside the gene matches: 5. CDR3 length: 13 amino acids. Germline CDR1 and CDR2: SGHTA and FQGTGA. Sample: naive CD4+ T cells sorted from blood. As for subset: CD45RA+ positively selected. The chain recombines TRBV7-3 with TRBJ2-5; 7 bases match TRBD1. The receptor's source is a woman in her 30s in good health. The CDR3 loop is CASSPDRVETQYF. The CDR3 DNA reads TGTGCCAGCAGCCCCGACAGGGTTGAGACCCAGTACTTC.